This T cell receptor (beta chain) is drawn from a study of T cell repertoires in cytomegalovirus infection. On the study more broadly: As its CMV epitopes, the study selected recently identified HLA-C-restricted and well-studied HLA-B-restricted targets. Both a matching HLA type and CMV infection were indicated by public TCR beta signatures. General study findings and limits: HLA-C-restricted CMV-specific TCR beta clonotypes prevailed in the ex vivo response. Based on cumulative public TCR beta family frequency, carriers of CMV plus the relevant HLA were identified.

Each CDR3 protein is one row after TCRdb ran MiXCR on the reads. The sample lists about 770,000 distinct CDR3 sequences; about 29% were seen once. The CDR3 spans 13 residues. Germline CDR1 is MDHEN and CDR2 is SYDVKM. V lost 3 bases, J lost 3 bases, and 8 bases lay in between. This clonotype appeared many times. Its antigen is not known. The source of this sequence is a human donor in good health (CMV status not recorded). Some clones in this sample may be carry-over from other donors' samples. The genes are TRBV28 and TRBJ1-2; D perhaps matches TRBD1 (6 bases). The sample consisted of cultured CD8+ T cells from PBMCs, taken from culture after CMV antigen stimulation. The CDR3 DNA follows: TGTGCCAGCAGTTTCGAGGGGGACTATGGCTACACCTTC. This translates into CASSFEGDYGYTF.